A single sample is the source of the 20 T cell receptor beta chains below, sequenced in a study of control samples from healthy donors and cancer patients. TCRdb's table, derived via immunoSEQ multiplex PCR, lists solely in-frame clones and lacks some. The repertoire holds fewer than 150,000 clones, with roughly 92% as singletons. Material: blood. Source of these receptors: a young woman in good health.

The CDR3 loop reads CASSLLAGSPADTQYF. The CDR3 DNA is TGTGCCAGCAGCTTGCTAGCGGGTAGCCCCGCAGATACGCAGTATTTT. The chain couples TRBV11-2 to TRBJ2-3; 8 bases are shared with TRBD2. V trimming: 3 bases; J trimming: 4 bases; junction bases outside the gene matches: 9. There are 16 residues in the CDR3. Germline CDR1 reads SGHAT; CDR2 reads FQNNGV.

The rearrangement links TRBV7-9 to TRBJ1-2, with D possibly TRBD1 on 6 matching bases. V was shortened by 4 bases and J by 7 bases, with 19 bases between the two germline ends. The germline gives CDR1 SEHNR, CDR2 FQNEAQ (reference sequence). The CDR3 has 15 amino acids. The CDR3 loop reads CASSSTNRVPGGYTF. The CDR3 nucleotides are TGTGCCAGCAGCTCCACGAACAGGGTGCCGGGTGGCTACACCTTC.

The chain has TRBV19 and TRBJ2-7, with D unresolved. Germline assignment: CDR1 LNHDA and CDR2 SQIVND (reference sequence). V shed 3 bases and J shed 7 bases, with 19 bases lying between them. The CDR3 is 15 amino acids. CDR3 in amino acids: CASSIDADAKGEQYF. The CDR3, as DNA: TGTGCCAGTAGTATTGACGCGGATGCCAAGGGTGAGCAGTACTTC.

The V call is TRBV19, the J call TRBJ2-2; D remains unclear. The length of the CDR3 is 12 residues. Deletions cut 3 bases from V and 3 bases from J, with 2 bases between. Germline CDR1 LNHDA, CDR2 SQIVND (reference sequence). The CDR3 is CASSIYTGELFF. CDR3 bases: TGTGCCAGTAGTATCTACACCGGGGAGCTGTTTTTT.

The chain couples TRBV21-1 to TRBJ2-6. TRBV21-1 is a pseudogene locus. The CDR3 loop spans 18 amino acids. CDR3 nucleotide sequence: TGTGCCAGCAGCAAAGTTGAGGGACCTCTCTTTGGGGCCAACGTCCTGACTTTC. It is translated as CASSKVEGPLFGANVLTF.

Here the CDR3 DNA reads TGCGCCAGCAGCCAAGATCTTGCAGGGACCTACGAGCAGTACTTC. Protein product: CASSQDLAGTYEQYF. The V gene is TRBV4-3, the J gene TRBJ2-7; D possibly corresponds to TRBD1 (5 bases). Trimming removed 0 bases at V and 2 bases at J, with 11 bases between. This CDR3 has 15 residues. The V gene's germline CDR1 is LGHNA and CDR2 YSLEER.

The V gene is TRBV4-3, the J gene TRBJ2-1; 7 positions match TRBD2. J gave up 5 bases and V 0 bases, and 4 bases lay outside the gene matches. The CDR3 spans 15 residues. CDR1 and CDR2 (germline): LGHNA, YSLEER. CDR3 amino acids: CASSQERGRHNEQFF. CDR3 nucleotides: TGCGCCAGCAGCCAAGAACGCGGGAGACACAATGAGCAGTTCTTC.

This chain links TRBV5-8 with TRBJ1-1, with D uncertain. Germline loops: CDR1 SGHTS, CDR2 YDEGEE. The CDR3 extends over 13 amino acids. V was trimmed by 1 base and J by 10 bases, leaving 14 bases between them. The CDR3 DNA is TGTGCCAGCAGCTTGAAGCCGGCAGTGGGAGCTTTCTTT. Translated, it gives CASSLKPAVGAFF.

The chain has TRBV5-1 and TRBJ1-1; unclear D gene. CDR1 is SGHRS, CDR2 YFSETQ, per germline. This CDR3 is 11 amino acids long. V lost 0 bases to trimming and J lost 3 bases, with 0 bases between them. CDR3 in DNA: TGCGCCAGCAGCTTGGACACTGAAGCTTTCTTT. Translated: CASSLDTEAFF.

The gene calls are TRBV2 and TRBJ2-3; D unresolved. The V gene lost 2 bases and the J gene lost 2 bases, with 5 bases spanning the gap. Germline V CDR1 and CDR2: SNHLY, FYNNEI. This CDR3 contains 13 residues. CDR3 nucleotide sequence: TGTGCCAGCAGTGAACCTATCACAGATACGCAGTATTTT. Amino acids: CASSEPITDTQYF.

The chain recombines TRBV27 with TRBJ2-3, with TRBD2 identical over 8 bases. V gave up 6 bases and J gave up 1 base; unmatched junction bases: 6. CDR3 length equals 15 residues. In germline, CDR1 is MNHEY, CDR2 SMNVEV (reference sequence). DNA of the CDR3: TGTGCCAGCAGGGGGCGGGGGGTAGGCACAGATACGCAGTATTTT. It encodes CASRGRGVGTDTQYF.

The CDR3 DNA reads TGTGCCAGCAGTCCCGAAGCAGTTCACAATGAGCAGTTCTTC. The encoded protein is CASSPEAVHNEQFF. V gene TRBV27 combines with J gene TRBJ2-1, with D unresolved. The V end was cut by 5 bases, the J end by 5 bases, with 13 bases between. CDR3 length equals 14 residues. The germline V gene has CDR1 MNHEY and CDR2 SMNVEV (reference sequence).

The gene calls are TRBV28 and TRBJ2-3; D remains ambiguous. The CDR3 totals 14 residues. V was pared by 5 bases and J by 6 bases, with 15 bases between. Germline CDR1 MDHEN, CDR2 SYDVKM. CDR3 protein: CASSIPPSDDTQYF. The CDR3 DNA follows: TGTGCCAGCAGTATACCCCCCTCCGACGATACGCAGTATTTT.

The rearrangement uses TRBV6-5 and TRBJ2-7; 9 nucleotides match TRBD2. The CDR3 covers 15 residues. Trimming took 5 bases from V and 1 from J; bases not matched to a gene: 6. From germline, CDR1 is MNHEY and CDR2 SVGAGI. Here the CDR3 DNA reads TGTGCCAGCAGTAGGACTAGCGCGACTTCCTACGAGCAGTACTTC. Translation gives CASSRTSATSYEQYF.

The J gene is TRBJ2-3, the V gene TRBV6-5; 7 bases map to TRBD1. This CDR3 is built from 14 residues. V gave up 7 bases and J gave up 5 bases; unmatched junction bases: 9. Germline CDR1 reads MNHEY; CDR2 reads SVGAGI. CDR3 sequence: CASTLQGVKDTQYF. CDR3 coding DNA: TGTGCCAGCACCCTTCAGGGGGTGAAAGATACGCAGTATTTT.

The gene calls are TRBV11-2 and TRBJ1-1, with TRBD1 identical over 7 bases. The CDR3 consists of 14 residues. Germline V lookup: CDR1 SGHAT, CDR2 FQNNGV. The V gene end was trimmed by 6 bases and the J gene end by 1 base; junction bases not matched to a gene: 5. CDR3 residues: CASRLTGANTEAFF. CDR3 sequence (DNA): TGTGCCAGCAGATTAACAGGGGCGAACACTGAAGCTTTCTTT. The whole variable domain, remainder taken from reference TRBV11-2 and TRBJ1-1, is EAGVAQSPRYKIIEKRQSVAFWCNPISGHATLYWYQQILGQGPKLLIQFQNNGVVDDSQLPKDRFSAERLKGVDSTLKIQPAKLEDSAVYLCASRLTGANTEAFFGQGTRLTVV.

This clone has a count of ten or more. Other DNA sequences from this sample encode an identical CDR3 as well. The V gene is TRBV29-1, the J gene TRBJ1-1; tentatively, D is TRBD1 (5 bases). The CDR3 totals 12 residues. Germline assignment: CDR1 SQVTM and CDR2 ANQGSEA. The germline V and J ends were trimmed by 5 bases and 1 base, with 8 bases remaining between them. The DNA for the CDR3 is TGCAGCGTTCGTGGGGGGAACACTGAAGCTTTCTTT. This codes for CSVRGGNTEAFF.

The rearrangement links TRBV7-2 to TRBJ2-1, with 9 bases aligning to TRBD2. The trim removed 0 bases at V and 2 bases at J, leaving 2 bases unmatched. Germline V gene lookup returns CDR1 SGHTA and CDR2 FQGNSA. This CDR3 contains 16 residues. The CDR3 DNA is TGTGCCAGCAGCTTAGCGCGCGGGAGGGCCTACAATGAGCAGTTCTTC. Its protein is CASSLARGRAYNEQFF. Variable domain in full (rest from reference TRBV7-2 and TRBJ2-1): GAGVSQSPSNKVTEKGKDVELRCDPISGHTALYWYRQSLGQGLEFLIYFQGNSAPDKSGLPSDRFSAERTGGSVSTLTIQRTQQEDSAVYLCASSLARGRAYNEQFFGPGTRLTVL.

This clone was counted only a few times. This sequence joins TRBV7-2 and TRBJ2-6; D ambiguous. Looked up from germline, CDR1 is SGHTA and CDR2 is FQGNSA. Trimming removed 4 bases from V and 0 bases from J, with 10 bases in between. The length of the CDR3 is 16 residues. In DNA form, the CDR3 reads TGTGCCAGCAGCTGGGCATGGGGCTCTGGGGCCAACGTCCTGACTTTC. The encoded protein is CASSWAWGSGANVLTF.

This clone was found once. This sequence joins TRBV7-9 and TRBJ1-1; TRBD1 is a possible D gene (6 bases). Germline V gene lookup returns CDR1 SEHNR and CDR2 FQNEAQ (reference sequence). This CDR3 is built from 15 residues. V was cut by 3 bases and J by 4 bases, with 15 bases left in between. CDR3 sequence reads: CASSLTGVSATEAFF. The CDR3 DNA sequence: TGTGCCAGCAGCTTGACAGGCGTTTCGGCCACTGAAGCTTTCTTT.